Given below is one T cell receptor (beta chain) in context. This sample stems from a study of blood T cell repertoires in COVID-19. Generated by immunoSEQ multiplex PCR, the TCRdb table keeps only in-frame clones and is missing some. Of about 130,000 clones in the sample, approximately 78% are singletons; the top ten hold about 10%. The specimen sequenced was peripheral blood. This TCR derives from a man in his 60s who had recovered from COVID-19.

The DNA for the CDR3 is TGTGCCAGCTCACCACCCGCGGGGGCGACTAATGAAAAACTGTTTTTT. Protein product: CASSPPAGATNEKLFF. J is TRBJ1-4 and V is TRBV18, with a tentative D call TRBD1 (6 bases). The V gene's germline CDR1 is KGHSH and CDR2 LQKENI. The CDR3 runs 16 residues. The V end was cut by 0 bases, the J end by 2 bases, with 10 bases between.